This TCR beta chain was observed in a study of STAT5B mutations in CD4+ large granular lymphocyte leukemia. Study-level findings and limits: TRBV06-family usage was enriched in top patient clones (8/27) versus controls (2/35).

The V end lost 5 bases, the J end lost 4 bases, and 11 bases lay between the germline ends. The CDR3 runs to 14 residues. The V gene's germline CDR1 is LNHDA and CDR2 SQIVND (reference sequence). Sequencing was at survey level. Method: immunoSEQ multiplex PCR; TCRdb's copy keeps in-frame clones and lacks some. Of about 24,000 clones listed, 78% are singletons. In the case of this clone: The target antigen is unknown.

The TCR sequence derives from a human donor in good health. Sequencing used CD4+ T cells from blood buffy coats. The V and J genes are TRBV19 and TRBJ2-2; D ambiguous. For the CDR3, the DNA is TGTGCCAGTAGTCTCCGAGGTCGCACCGGGGAGCTGTTTTTT. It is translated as CASSLRGRTGELFF.